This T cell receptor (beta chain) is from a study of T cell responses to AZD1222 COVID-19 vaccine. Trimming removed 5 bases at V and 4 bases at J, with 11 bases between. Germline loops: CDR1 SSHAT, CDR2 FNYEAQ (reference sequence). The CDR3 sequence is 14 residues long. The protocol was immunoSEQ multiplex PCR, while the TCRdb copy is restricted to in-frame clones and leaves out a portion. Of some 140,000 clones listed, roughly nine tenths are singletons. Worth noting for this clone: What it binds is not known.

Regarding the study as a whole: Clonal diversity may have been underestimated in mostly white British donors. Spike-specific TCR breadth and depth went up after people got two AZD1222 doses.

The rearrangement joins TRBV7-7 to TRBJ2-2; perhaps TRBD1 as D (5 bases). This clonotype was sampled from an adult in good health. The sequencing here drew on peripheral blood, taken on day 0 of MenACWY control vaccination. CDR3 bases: TGTGCCAGCAGCCCCCTTAGGGGCACCGGGGAGCTGTTTTTT. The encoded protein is CASSPLRGTGELFF.